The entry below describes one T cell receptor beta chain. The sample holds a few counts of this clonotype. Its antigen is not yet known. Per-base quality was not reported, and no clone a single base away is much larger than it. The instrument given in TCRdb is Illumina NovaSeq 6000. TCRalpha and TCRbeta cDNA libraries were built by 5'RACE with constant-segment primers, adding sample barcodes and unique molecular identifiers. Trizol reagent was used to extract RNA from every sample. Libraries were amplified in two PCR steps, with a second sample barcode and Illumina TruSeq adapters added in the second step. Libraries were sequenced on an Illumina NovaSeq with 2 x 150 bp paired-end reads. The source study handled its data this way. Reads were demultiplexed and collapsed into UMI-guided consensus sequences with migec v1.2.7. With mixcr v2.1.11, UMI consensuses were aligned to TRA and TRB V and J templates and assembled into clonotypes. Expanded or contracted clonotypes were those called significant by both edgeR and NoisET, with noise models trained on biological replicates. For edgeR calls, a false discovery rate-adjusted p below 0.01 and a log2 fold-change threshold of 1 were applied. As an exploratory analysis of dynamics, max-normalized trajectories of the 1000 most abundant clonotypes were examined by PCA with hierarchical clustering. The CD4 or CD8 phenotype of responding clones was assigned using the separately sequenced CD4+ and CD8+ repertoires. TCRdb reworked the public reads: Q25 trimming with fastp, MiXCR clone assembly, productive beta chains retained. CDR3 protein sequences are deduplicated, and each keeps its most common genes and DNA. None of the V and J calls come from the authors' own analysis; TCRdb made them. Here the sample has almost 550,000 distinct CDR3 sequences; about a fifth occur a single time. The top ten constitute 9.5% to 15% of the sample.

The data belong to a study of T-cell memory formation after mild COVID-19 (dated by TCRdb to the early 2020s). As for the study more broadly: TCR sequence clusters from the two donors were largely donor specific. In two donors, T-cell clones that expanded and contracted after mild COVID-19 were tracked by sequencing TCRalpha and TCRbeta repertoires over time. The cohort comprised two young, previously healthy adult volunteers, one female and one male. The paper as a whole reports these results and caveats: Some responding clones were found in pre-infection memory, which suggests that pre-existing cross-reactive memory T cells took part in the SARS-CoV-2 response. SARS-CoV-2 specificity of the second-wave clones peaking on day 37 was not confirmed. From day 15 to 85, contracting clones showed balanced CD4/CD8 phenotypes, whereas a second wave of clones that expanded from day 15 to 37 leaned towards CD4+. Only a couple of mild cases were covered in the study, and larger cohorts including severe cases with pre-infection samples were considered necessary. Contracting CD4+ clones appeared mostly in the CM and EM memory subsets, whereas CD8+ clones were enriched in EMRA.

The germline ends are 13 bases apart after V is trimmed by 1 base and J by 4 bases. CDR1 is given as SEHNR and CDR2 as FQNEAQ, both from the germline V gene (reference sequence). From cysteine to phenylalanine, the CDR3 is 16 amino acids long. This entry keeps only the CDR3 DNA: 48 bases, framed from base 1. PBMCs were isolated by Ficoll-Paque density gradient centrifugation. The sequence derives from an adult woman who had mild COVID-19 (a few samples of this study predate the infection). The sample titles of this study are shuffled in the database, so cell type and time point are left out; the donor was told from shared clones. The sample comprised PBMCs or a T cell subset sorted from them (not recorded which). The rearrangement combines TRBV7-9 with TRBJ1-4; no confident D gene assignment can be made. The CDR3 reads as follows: CASSLGRQVYNEKLFF. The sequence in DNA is TGTGCCAGCAGCTTAGGCAGACAAGTCTATAATGAAAAACTGTTTTTT.